These 6 T cell receptor beta chains originate from one sample sequenced in a study of cytomegalovirus exposure and HLA in healthy donors. Vbeta (60) and Jbeta (13) primers were used in the PCR. Method: immunoSEQ multiplex PCR; TCRdb's copy keeps in-frame clones and lacks some. In the table there are 150,000 to 200,000 clones, 60% to 85% of which are singletons. The specimen sequenced was PBMCs. Source of these receptors: a woman aged 25 to 39 in good health and CMV-seronegative.

The V gene is TRBV7-8, the J gene TRBJ2-3; D is perhaps TRBD2 (6 bases). CDR1 and CDR2 (germline): SGHVS, FQNEAQ. The CDR3 has 14 residues. V was shortened by 4 bases and J by 4 bases, with 12 bases between the two germline ends. CDR3 nucleotide sequence: TGTGCCAGCAGCTCTTGGACTATCGCAGATACGCAGTATTTT. Translated: CASSSWTIADTQYF.

CDR3 region: CASSNRGLNTEAFF. Written as DNA, the CDR3 is TGTGCCAGTAGCAACAGGGGGCTCAACACTGAAGCTTTCTTT. This chain connects TRBV19 to TRBJ1-1, with TRBD1 identical over 9 bases. The CDR3 sequence is 14 residues long. After removal of 6 bases from V and 2 bases from J, the junction contained 4 bases not matched to a gene. Per germline, CDR1 LNHDA and CDR2 SQIVND (reference sequence).

V usage is TRBV19 and J usage is TRBJ1-4; D may be TRBD1 (5 bases). V dropped 5 bases and J dropped 5 bases, with 12 bases sitting between them. Germline CDR1 LNHDA, CDR2 SQIVND (reference sequence). CDR3 length: 14 amino acids. The CDR3 loop is CASSPRTQNEKLFF. CDR3 coding DNA: TGTGCCAGTAGTCCCCGGACACAGAATGAAAAACTGTTTTTT.

This clone has just a few counts. V usage is TRBV2 and J usage is TRBJ2-1; TRBD2 matches at 8 bases. There are 14 residues in the CDR3. From germline, CDR1 is SNHLY and CDR2 FYNNEI. V lost 7 bases to trimming and J lost 4 bases; unmatched junction nucleotides: 6. This CDR3 reads CASTEQRGYNEQFF. CDR3 nucleotides: TGTGCCAGCACGGAACAGCGGGGGTACAATGAGCAGTTCTTC.

The gene calls are TRBV27 and TRBJ2-5, with a weak D call TRBD2 (7 bases). The tail of the sequence fits TRBJ2-7 better, so the J call may be wrong. This CDR3 spans 16 amino acids. CDR1 is MNHEY, CDR2 SMNVEV, per germline (reference sequence). The CDR3 loop reads CASSFRAGARWGEQYF. For the CDR3, the DNA is TGTGCCAGCAGTTTTCGTGCGGGGGCTCGATGGGGCGAGCAGTACTTC.

The chain recombines TRBV6-5 with TRBJ1-4, with TRBD1 matching over 7 bases. Germline V gives CDR1 MNHEY, CDR2 SVGAGI. The CDR3 extends over 13 amino acids. Germline trimming cut 9 bases from V and 8 bases from J; bases unmatched to any gene: 9. CDR3 loop: CARTTGVEEKLFF. CDR3 DNA sequence: TGTGCCAGGACCACAGGGGTAGAAGAAAAACTGTTTTTT.